What follows are 25 T cell receptor beta chains derived from one specimen sequenced in a study of early stage breast cancer tumors (dated by TCRdb to 2016 to 2017). To prepare the library, the immunoSEQ multiplex PCR assay was applied. TCRdb carries this immuneACCESS record with in-frame sequences only. Its versions omit some clonotypes, under half of them owing to an unresolved V gene in the studies checked, with the rest unexplained. This sample comprises about 30,000 clones, approximately 75% of them detected only once. Approximately 35% of the sample is in the top ten clones. The specimen was blood. These receptors came from a person in their fifties or sixties with breast cancer.

The chain recombines TRBV30 with TRBJ1-1; D not resolved. CDR1 is GTSNPN, CDR2 SVGIG, per germline (reference sequence). The CDR3 has 15 residues. V lost 1 base and J lost 0, with 12 bases in between. This CDR3 reads CAWSEWKPLNTEAFF. The CDR3 DNA reads as TGTGCCTGGAGTGAATGGAAACCGCTGAACACTGAAGCTTTCTTT.

The V and J genes are TRBV6-5 and TRBJ2-1; D is unclear. The ends were cut back, 6 bases at V and 7 bases at J, with 13 bases in the middle. The CDR3 sequence is 13 residues long. Germline V gene lookup returns CDR1 MNHEY and CDR2 SVGAGI. CDR3 loop: CASRGSVGNEQFF. CDR3 nucleotides: TGTGCCAGCAGGGGAAGTGTAGGGAATGAGCAGTTCTTC.

V gene TRBV4-3 combines with J gene TRBJ2-1, with TRBD2 identical over 11 bases. The V segment lost 0 bases and the J segment 6 bases; nucleotides outside the gene matches: 4. Per germline, CDR1 LGHNA and CDR2 YSLEER. The CDR3 is 16 amino acids. CDR3 region: CASSQDLGLAGNEQFF. DNA for the CDR3: TGCGCCAGCAGCCAAGATTTAGGACTAGCGGGCAATGAGCAGTTCTTC.

The V call is TRBV15, the J call TRBJ1-4; perhaps TRBD1 as D (6 bases). The CDR3 sequence is 17 residues long. V lost 1 base and J lost 8, with 20 bases in between. Germline V gene sequence: CDR1 LNHNV, CDR2 YYDKDF (reference sequence). CDR3 in amino acids: CATSRGLDVRGGEKLFF. The CDR3 DNA reads TGTGCCACCAGCAGAGGATTGGACGTCCGAGGGGGAGAAAAACTGTTTTTT.

The J gene is TRBJ1-1, the V gene TRBV18; weak D call: TRBD1 (5 bases). V was clipped by 3 bases and J by 0 bases, with 14 bases between them. This CDR3 has 16 residues. The germline CDR1 and CDR2 sequences are KGHSH and LQKENI. As DNA, the CDR3 is TGTGCCAGCTCACCGAGCGCCGGGACCTTGAACACTGAAGCTTTCTTT. Translating it yields CASSPSAGTLNTEAFF.

V and J are TRBV6-5 and TRBJ1-1, with D perhaps TRBD1 (6 bases). The CDR3 is 15 amino acids. Germline CDR1 is MNHEY and CDR2 is SVGAGI. V was shortened by 8 bases and J by 5 bases, with 21 bases between the two germline ends. CDR3 in amino acids: CASWTVESRGTEAFF. The CDR3 region has the DNA TGTGCCAGCTGGACAGTGGAGTCCAGAGGGACTGAAGCTTTCTTT.

The V call is TRBV7-2, the J call TRBJ1-5; 8 bases are a match to TRBD1. The CDR3 contains 17 residues. In germline, CDR1 is SGHTA, CDR2 FQGNSA. After removal of 5 bases from V and 0 bases from J, the junction contained 9 bases not matched to a gene. CDR3 protein: CASSMSGTGYSNQPQHF. The CDR3 DNA follows: TGTGCCAGCAGCATGTCCGGGACAGGTTATAGCAATCAGCCCCAGCATTTT.

The chain joins TRBV19 to TRBJ1-3, with TRBD1 matching 10 bases. CDR3 size: 19 residues. The junction had 13 bases not matched to a gene; V was cut back by 3 bases and J by 2 bases. Germline loops: CDR1 LNHDA, CDR2 SQIVND (reference sequence). The CDR3 DNA follows: TGTGCCAGTAGTATCCAGGGACAGGGGACTCGATTTCCTGGAAACACCATATATTTT. It specifies CASSIQGQGTRFPGNTIYF. Supplemented by reference TRBV19 and TRBJ1-3, the full variable domain reads DGGITQSPKYLFRKEGQNVTLSCEQNLNHDAMYWYRQDPGQGLRLIYYSQIVNDFQKGDIAEGYSVSREKKESFPLTVTSAQKNPTAFYLCASSIQGQGTRFPGNTIYFGEGSWLTVV.

The J gene is TRBJ2-3, the V gene TRBV10-3; possibly TRBD2 for D (9 bases). V was shortened by 7 bases and J by 3 bases, with 23 bases between the two germline ends. The length of the CDR3 is 17 residues. Germline V lookup: CDR1 ENHRY, CDR2 SYGVKD. The CDR3 coding sequence is TGTGCCATCAAGAACCAGGGGGCTCTAGCGGGGACAGATACGCAGTATTTT. It specifies CAIKNQGALAGTDTQYF.

This clone was observed once. CDR3 DNA sequence: TGCGCCAGCAGCCAACGACGCGGGACTAGCGAATACAATGAGCAGTTCTTC. It encodes CASSQRRGTSEYNEQFF. The chain joins TRBV4-1 to TRBJ2-1, with 10 bases that match TRBD2. Germline V lookup: CDR1 MGHRA, CDR2 YSYEKL. J gave up 4 bases and V 2 bases, and 8 bases lay outside the gene matches. This CDR3 region has 17 residues.

V gene TRBV18 combines with J gene TRBJ2-7; 10 bases are shared with TRBD1. J was trimmed by 5 bases and V by 3 bases; bases with no gene match: 4. The CDR3 contains 14 residues. Per the germline V gene, CDR1 is KGHSH and CDR2 is LQKENI. CDR3 coding DNA: TGTGCCAGCTCACCCGGGACAGGGGTGAACGAGCAGTACTTC. This codes for CASSPGTGVNEQYF.

This chain uses TRBV5-5 with TRBJ2-7; no firm D call. Germline lookup yields CDR1 SGHKS and CDR2 YYEKEE (reference sequence). Trimming took off 3 bases at V and 5 bases at J, with 12 bases between the two ends. The CDR3 runs 13 residues. The chain's CDR3 is CASSSSVANEQYF. Here the CDR3 DNA reads TGTGCCAGCAGCTCCTCAGTCGCGAACGAGCAGTACTTC.

V usage is TRBV5-1 and J usage is TRBJ1-2, with D uncertain. The CDR3 is made up of 13 amino acids. Germline-derived CDR1 and CDR2 are SGHRS and YFSETQ. The ends were cut back, 1 base at V and 4 bases at J, with 8 bases in the middle. CDR3 DNA: TGCGCCAGCAGCTTGTCGGAAGCCTATGGCTACACCTTC. Amino acids: CASSLSEAYGYTF.

This chain uses TRBV27 with TRBJ1-1; weak D call: TRBD1 (5 bases). The CDR3 spans 15 residues. Trimming left V 0 bases short and J 1 base short, with 9 bases between. Germline V gives CDR1 MNHEY, CDR2 SMNVEV (reference sequence). CDR3 coding DNA: TGTGCCAGCAGTTTATCTGCAGGGTCGAACACTGAAGCTTTCTTT. This gives the protein CASSLSAGSNTEAFF.

The chain couples TRBV7-2 to TRBJ2-5; D gene ambiguous. Germline V gene sequence: CDR1 SGHTA, CDR2 FQGNSA. V lost 1 base and J lost 4, with 4 bases in between. The CDR3 has 12 amino acids. CDR3 loop: CASSLVRETQYF. In DNA, the CDR3 is TGTGCCAGCAGCTTAGTGAGAGAGACCCAGTACTTC. The variable domain in full, with the rest retrieved from reference TRBV7-2 and TRBJ2-5, is GAGVSQSPSNKVTEKGKDVELRCDPISGHTALYWYRQSLGQGLEFLIYFQGNSAPDKSGLPSDRFSAERTGGSVSTLTIQRTQQEDSAVYLCASSLVRETQYFGPGTRLLVL.

The CDR3 is CASSVLPLTSGRNEQYF. CDR3 bases: TGCGCCAGCAGCGTGTTGCCGTTGACTAGCGGGAGGAACGAGCAGTACTTC. The chain uses TRBV5-1 and TRBJ2-7; 13 nucleotides agree with TRBD2. The length of the CDR3 is 17 residues. Per germline, CDR1 SGHRS and CDR2 YFSETQ. Losses at the gene ends were 4 bases for V and 5 bases for J; bases not matched to a gene: 12.

The chain joins TRBV27 to TRBJ1-2; 7 bases are a match to TRBD1. This CDR3 comprises 14 residues. CDR1 and CDR2 (germline): MNHEY, SMNVEV (reference sequence). The V and J ends lost 0 bases and 4 bases, in that order; junction bases with no gene match: 2. The CDR3 DNA reads as TGTGCCAGCAGTTTATCTCGGGACAGCTATGGCTACACCTTC. This sequence encodes CASSLSRDSYGYTF.

Relative to its sample, this clone is medium-sized. One end of the junction varies from germline; a read error may be responsible. The chain couples TRBV7-7 to TRBJ1-1; D remains ambiguous. The germline V gene encodes CDR1 SSHAT and CDR2 FNYEAQ (reference sequence). The CDR3 contains 17 residues. The CDR3 here is CASRLQGFPGLNTEAFF. The DNA of the CDR3 is TGTGCTAGCAGGTTGCAAGGGTTTCCCGGATTGAACACTGAAGCTTTCTTT.

This sequence joins TRBV9 and TRBJ2-1; 8 bases are a match to TRBD1. Germline CDR1 SGDLS, CDR2 YYNGEE. The V gene end was trimmed by 0 bases and the J gene end by 6 bases; junction bases not matched to a gene: 8. The CDR3 is 16 residues long. This CDR3 reads CASSVVPGQGLNEQFF. DNA for the CDR3: TGTGCCAGCAGCGTAGTCCCCGGACAGGGTCTCAATGAGCAGTTCTTC.

The rearrangement links TRBV14 to TRBJ2-2; D not certain. The length of the CDR3 is 13 residues. Germline V lookup: CDR1 SGHDN, CDR2 FVKESK. The V and J ends lost 5 bases and 5 bases respectively, with 9 bases between them. The CDR3 region has the DNA TGTGCCAGCAGCTTCAGCGAGACCGGGGAGCTGTTTTTT. Translated: CASSFSETGELFF.

This chain connects TRBV5-4 to TRBJ2-2; D uncertain. The V and J ends lost 4 bases and 2 bases respectively, with 9 bases between them. Germline CDR1 and CDR2: SGHNT and YYREEE (reference sequence). This CDR3 spans 14 amino acids. The CDR3: CASSPQINTGELFF. The DNA for the CDR3 is TGTGCCAGCAGCCCACAGATTAACACCGGGGAGCTGTTTTTT.

The V call is TRBV5-1, the J call TRBJ2-7; 9 positions match TRBD2. Germline V gene sequence: CDR1 SGHRS, CDR2 YFSETQ. This CDR3 has 15 amino acids. With 4 bases clipped from V and 2 bases from J, the junction kept 7 bases outside the gene matches. The CDR3, as DNA: TGCGCCAGCAGCCCGGCGGCTAGCGGGACCTACGAGCAGTACTTC. The encoded protein is CASSPAASGTYEQYF.

The chain employs TRBV29-1 and TRBJ2-4, with D maybe TRBD2 (5 bases). V was trimmed by 6 bases and J by 2 bases, leaving 11 bases between them. Germline CDR1 reads SQVTM; CDR2 reads ANQGSEA. The CDR3 contains 13 residues. Here the CDR3 reads CSVSRDTKNIQYF. CDR3 nucleotides: TGCAGCGTCTCCCGGGATACCAAAAACATTCAGTACTTC.

This clone was seen a few times. The J gene is TRBJ2-3, the V gene TRBV5-1; 16 bases line up with TRBD2. Germline loops: CDR1 SGHRS, CDR2 YFSETQ. This CDR3 is 16 amino acids long. V shed 9 bases and J 4 bases; nucleotides not matched to a gene: 8. The CDR3 DNA reads as TGCGCCAACGGGACTAGCGGGAGGGAAGGGCCAGATACGCAGTATTTT. Translated, it gives CANGTSGREGPDTQYF.

The chain has TRBV11-3 and TRBJ2-1; the D call may be TRBD1 or TRBD2 (5 bases each). From germline, CDR1 is SGHNT and CDR2 YENEEA. Trimming stripped 3 bases from V and 3 bases from J, with 12 bases between. CDR3 length: 15 residues. Here the CDR3 reads CASSFGDGIYNEQFF. CDR3 in DNA: TGTGCCAGCAGCTTTGGGGACGGAATCTACAATGAGCAGTTCTTC.